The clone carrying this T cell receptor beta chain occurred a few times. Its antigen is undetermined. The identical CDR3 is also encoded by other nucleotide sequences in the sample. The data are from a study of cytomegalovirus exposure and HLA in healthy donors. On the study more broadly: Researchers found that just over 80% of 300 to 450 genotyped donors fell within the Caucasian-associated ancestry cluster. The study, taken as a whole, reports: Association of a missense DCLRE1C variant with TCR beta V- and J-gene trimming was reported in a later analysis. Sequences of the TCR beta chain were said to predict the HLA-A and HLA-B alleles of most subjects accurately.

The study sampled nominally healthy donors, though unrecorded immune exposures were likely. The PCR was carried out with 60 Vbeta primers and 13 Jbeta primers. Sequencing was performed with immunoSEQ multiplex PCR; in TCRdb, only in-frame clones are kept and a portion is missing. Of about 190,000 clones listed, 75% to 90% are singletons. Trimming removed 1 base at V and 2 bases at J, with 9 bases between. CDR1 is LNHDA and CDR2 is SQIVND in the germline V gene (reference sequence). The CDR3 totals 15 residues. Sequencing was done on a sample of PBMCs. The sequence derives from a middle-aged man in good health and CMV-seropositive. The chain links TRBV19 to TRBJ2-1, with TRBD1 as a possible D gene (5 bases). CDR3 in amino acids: CASSIVPGTYNEQFF. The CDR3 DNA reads TGTGCCAGTAGTATAGTGCCAGGGACCTACAATGAGCAGTTCTTC. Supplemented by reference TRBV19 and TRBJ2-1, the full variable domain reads DGGITQSPKYLFRKEGQNVTLSCEQNLNHDAMYWYRQDPGQGLRLIYYSQIVNDFQKGDIAEGYSVSREKKESFPLTVTSAQKNPTAFYLCASSIVPGTYNEQFFGPGTRLTVL.